These 22 T cell receptor beta chains were all obtained from the same sample, sequenced in a study of patients and donors after allogeneic stem cell transplantation (dated by TCRdb to the early 2020s). Library generation was performed with RT-PCR. Sequencing instrument: NextSeq 550. TCRdb trimmed public reads at Q25 via fastp, called clones via MiXCR and kept in-frame beta chains. Merged by CDR3 protein, the rows form single entries marked with the most common genes and DNA. The sample table records fewer than 12,000 distinct CDR3 sequences; around 20% of these occur just once. The ten largest account for approximately 56% of the sample. The sequenced sample consisted of blood, either unsorted or a sorted T cell fraction (not recorded which). The receptors shown here come from a human donor who was either an allogeneic HSCT recipient or a stem cell or donor lymphocyte infusion donor (not recorded which). It is not recorded whose cells these are; they may come from a transplant donor.

The J gene is TRBJ1-5, the V gene TRBV3-1; D is uncertain. V was cut by 0 bases and J by 3 bases, with 6 bases left in between. The CDR3 has 14 residues. Germline CDR1 LGHDT, CDR2 YNNKEL (reference sequence). In DNA, the CDR3 is TGTGCCAGCAGCCAAGACAGTTCCAATCAGCCCCAGCATTTT. Translating it yields CASSQDSSNQPQHF.

The V gene is TRBV5-1, the J gene TRBJ1-1; D is unresolved. V was pared by 4 bases and J by 2 bases, with 12 bases between. The CDR3 has 14 amino acids. Germline V gene lookup returns CDR1 SGHRS and CDR2 YFSETQ. CDR3 protein: CASSRSTGNTEAFF. The CDR3 DNA follows: TGCGCCAGCAGCCGTTCAACGGGTAACACTGAAGCTTTCTTT. Full variable domain (rest looked up from reference TRBV5-1 and TRBJ1-1): KAGVTQTPRYLIKTRGQQVTLSCSPISGHRSVSWYQQTPGQGLQFLFEYFSETQRNKGNFPGRFSGRQFSNSRSEMNVSTLELGDSALYLCASSRSTGNTEAFFGQGTRLTVV.

In this sample, this clonotype turned up a few times. This chain connects TRBV3-1 to TRBJ2-7; 9 nucleotides line up with TRBD1. In germline, CDR1 is LGHDT, CDR2 YNNKEL (reference sequence). Trimming at V came to 1 base and at J to 2 bases, leaving 6 bases not matched to a gene. The CDR3 is made up of 16 amino acids. In DNA form, the CDR3 reads TGTGCCAGCAGCCAAGTCGTGGGACAGGGACCCTACGAGCAGTACTTC. Amino acid sequence: CASSQVVGQGPYEQYF.

This clonotype was seen ten or more times. The V gene is TRBV20-1, the J gene TRBJ1-1; D is possibly TRBD1 (5 bases). V dropped 1 base and J dropped 1 base, with 10 bases sitting between them. From germline, CDR1 is DFQATT and CDR2 SNEGSKA (reference sequence). This CDR3 spans 14 amino acids. This chain's CDR3 is CSARVGGPNTEAFF. CDR3 sequence (DNA): TGCAGTGCTAGAGTGGGGGGACCGAACACTGAAGCTTTCTTT.

This clonotype has just a few counts. The rearrangement uses TRBV20-1 and TRBJ1-1, with 7 bases fitting TRBD1. CDR1 is DFQATT, CDR2 SNEGSKA, per germline (reference sequence). The CDR3 has 14 amino acids. V shed 3 bases, J shed 5 bases, and the junction held 9 bases outside the gene matches. The CDR3 nucleotides are TGCAGTGCTAGGGAGACAGGGCTGGGGACTGAAGCTTTCTTT. This codes for CSARETGLGTEAFF.

The rearrangement uses TRBV5-1 and TRBJ2-1; TRBD2 is a possible D gene (7 bases). Germline V gene data show CDR1 as SGHRS and CDR2 as YFSETQ. The CDR3 covers 16 residues. The germline V and J ends were trimmed by 4 bases and 4 bases, with 18 bases remaining between them. In nucleotides, the CDR3 is TGCGCCAGCAGCCGGATGGCGGGGGCGGGGTACAATGAGCAGTTCTTC. Protein sequence: CASSRMAGAGYNEQFF.

Worth noting for this clonotype: Sequence at one end of the junction differs from germline and may be a read error. The rearrangement uses TRBV7-7 and TRBJ2-1; D possibly corresponds to TRBD2 (7 bases). This CDR3 spans 13 amino acids. The germline V gene has CDR1 SSHAT and CDR2 FNYEAQ (reference sequence). The CDR3 region is CASSSSGGDEQFF. DNA for the CDR3: TGTGCTAGCAGCAGCTCGGGGGGCGATGAGCAGTTCTTC.

This clonotype was detected only a few times. V is TRBV6-6 and J is TRBJ2-7; 11 nucleotides agree with TRBD1. This CDR3 is 12 amino acids long. The germline V gene encodes CDR1 MNHNY and CDR2 SVGAGI (reference sequence). V shed 10 bases, J shed 4 bases, and the junction held 3 bases outside the gene matches. Written as DNA, the CDR3 is TGTGCCACCGGGACAGGGGGGTACGAGCAGTACTTC. Residues: CATGTGGYEQYF.

This clonotype appeared a few times. This chain links TRBV27 with TRBJ2-2; TRBD1 matches at 9 bases. Germline V CDR1 and CDR2: MNHEY, SMNVEV (reference sequence). The CDR3 loop spans 14 amino acids. Trimming cost V 6 bases and J 8 bases; bases outside gene matches: 7. CDR3 amino acids: CASSTGTGFGELFF. CDR3 nucleotide sequence: TGTGCCAGCAGCACCGGGACAGGGTTTGGGGAGCTGTTTTTT.

This clonotype was seen more than once but under ten times. This chain uses TRBV25-1 with TRBJ2-1, with a tentative D call TRBD2 (6 bases). The CDR3 covers 14 residues. Between the trimmed V and J ends, which lost 6 bases and 6 bases, there was a span of 15 bases. Looked up from germline, CDR1 is MGHDK and CDR2 is SYGVNS. In DNA, the CDR3 is TGTGCCAGCAGCCTATGGGGGGTGAGCAATGAGCAGTTCTTC. Translating gives CASSLWGVSNEQFF.

This clonotype is categorized as medium-sized. J is TRBJ1-1 and V is TRBV3-1, with D perhaps matching TRBD1 (6 bases). Germline V gene data show CDR1 as LGHDT and CDR2 as YNNKEL (reference sequence). Trimming took 1 base from V and 4 from J, leaving 16 bases between them. The CDR3 is made up of 16 amino acids. The CDR3 nucleotides are TGTGCCAGCAGCCAAGTGGGGGGGGCGCTCTCCACTGAAGCTTTCTTT. This translates into CASSQVGGALSTEAFF.

The gene calls are TRBV18 and TRBJ2-3; D may correspond to TRBD1 or TRBD2 (5 bases each). The CDR3 contains 16 residues. Per germline, CDR1 KGHSH and CDR2 LQKENI. Trimming removed 2 bases from V and 4 bases from J, with 16 bases in between. The CDR3 here is CASSPIGTLRADTQYF. The CDR3 DNA sequence: TGTGCCAGCTCACCAATCGGGACGCTGAGGGCAGATACGCAGTATTTT.

This sequence joins TRBV10-3 and TRBJ2-5; TRBD1 is a possible D gene (6 bases). This CDR3 comprises 14 residues. CDR1 and CDR2 from the germline V gene are ENHRY and SYGVKD. Trimming removed 4 bases at V and 5 bases at J, with 14 bases between. The CDR3 sequence: CAISAAEGEETQYF. The CDR3 DNA sequence: TGTGCCATCAGTGCGGCAGAGGGGGAGGAGACCCAGTACTTC.

The chain carries TRBV18 and TRBJ1-3; tentative D call: TRBD1 (6 bases). Trimming shortened V by 8 bases and J by 0 bases, and 14 bases separated the two germline ends. The CDR3 totals 15 residues. Germline V CDR1 and CDR2: KGHSH, LQKENI. Written as DNA, the CDR3 is TGTGCCAGCACAAATTCCAGGGGCTCTGGAAACACCATATATTTT. It specifies CASTNSRGSGNTIYF.

This clonotype was counted a few times. One junction end does not reproduce the germline sequence, and a read error may be involved. V gene TRBV7-7 combines with J gene TRBJ2-2; 7 nucleotides align to TRBD2. The CDR3 spans 13 residues. Germline loops: CDR1 SSHAT, CDR2 FNYEAQ (reference sequence). The CDR3 loop is CASSGANTGELFF. CDR3 sequence (DNA): TGTGCTAGCAGCGGGGCGAACACCGGGGAGCTGTTTTTT.

This clonotype was observed a handful of times. The chain recombines TRBV6-2 or TRBV6-3 with TRBJ1-2; 7 nucleotides line up with TRBD1. Unmatched junction bases numbered 8, after V lost 5 bases and J lost 5 bases. The CDR3 is 14 amino acids. Germline V gene sequence: CDR1 MNHEY, CDR2 SVGEGT. The CDR3 DNA reads as TGTGCCAGCAGTACGGCAGGACAGGCGTATGGCTACACCTTC. Its protein product is CASSTAGQAYGYTF.

At least ten counts were recorded for this clonotype. V and J are TRBV3-1 and TRBJ1-1; no clear D. CDR1 is LGHDT and CDR2 is YNNKEL in the germline V gene (reference sequence). V lost 3 bases to trimming and J lost 1 base, with 12 bases between them. The CDR3 consists of 15 residues. Here the CDR3 DNA reads TGTGCCAGCAGCCACTTACTTCGCTCGAACACTGAAGCTTTCTTT. Encoded protein: CASSHLLRSNTEAFF.

Details on this clonotype: Lacking the conserved final phenylalanine or tryptophan, this CDR3 likely reflects a read error. V gene TRBV3-1 combines with J gene TRBJ2-1; D is undetermined. There are 15 residues in the CDR3. CDR1 and CDR2 (germline): LGHDT, YNNKEL (reference sequence). Trimming took off 4 bases at V and 3 bases at J, with 13 bases between the two ends. CDR3 bases: TGTGCCAGCAGCCCCCCTAGGAACGTCTACAATGAGCAGTTCTAC. Its translation: CASSPPRNVYNEQFY.

This chain joins TRBV6-5 and TRBJ1-1, with no clear D. The CDR3 is 13 residues long. CDR1 MNHEY and CDR2 SVGAGI come from the germline V gene. V was cut by 7 bases and J by 1 base, with 10 bases left in between. CDR3 sequence reads: CASMRTTNTEAFF. The CDR3 DNA reads as TGTGCCAGCATGCGGACTACGAACACTGAAGCTTTCTTT.

This sequence joins TRBV6-1 and TRBJ2-5, with 9 nucleotides matching TRBD2. The germline V gene has CDR1 MNHNS and CDR2 SASEGT. V shed 3 bases and J 4 bases; nucleotides not matched to a gene: 3. CDR3 length: 14 residues. CDR3 bases: TGTGCCAGCAGTGAGACGACTAGCGGAGAGACCCAGTACTTC. It is translated as CASSETTSGETQYF.

V usage is TRBV3-1 and J usage is TRBJ1-2; D not certain. V dropped 1 base and J dropped 6 bases, with 9 bases sitting between them. The germline V gene has CDR1 LGHDT and CDR2 YNNKEL (reference sequence). The CDR3 has 13 residues. The CDR3 nucleotides read TGTGCCAGCAGCCAAGGATATAGCAATGGCTACACCTTC. It translates to CASSQGYSNGYTF.

The chain uses TRBV9 and TRBJ2-7, with 8 bases aligning to TRBD1. This CDR3 contains 14 residues. The V gene end was trimmed by 3 bases and the J gene end by 3 bases; junction bases not matched to a gene: 5. Germline CDR1 is SGDLS and CDR2 is YYNGEE. The CDR3 DNA follows: TGTGCCAGCAGCGGAGACAGGGGTTACTACGAGCAGTACTTC. Amino acids: CASSGDRGYYEQYF.